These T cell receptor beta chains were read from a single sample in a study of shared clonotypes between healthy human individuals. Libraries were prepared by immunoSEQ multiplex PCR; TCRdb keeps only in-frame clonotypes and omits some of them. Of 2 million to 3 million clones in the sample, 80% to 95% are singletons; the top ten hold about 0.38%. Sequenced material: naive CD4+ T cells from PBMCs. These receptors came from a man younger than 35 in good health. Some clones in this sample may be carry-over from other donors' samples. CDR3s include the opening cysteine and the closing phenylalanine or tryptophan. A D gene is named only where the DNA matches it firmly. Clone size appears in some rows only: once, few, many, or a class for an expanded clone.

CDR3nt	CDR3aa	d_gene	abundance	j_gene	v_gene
TGTGCCAGCAGTTACGACAGCTCCCCTAACTATGGCTACACCTTC	CASSYDSSPNYGYTF	NA	once	TRBJ1-2	TRBV6-6
TGCGCCAGCAGCCCCCTACGGGGGGCTAATTTAGGTTACACTGAAGCTTTCTTT	CASSPLRGANLGYTEAFF	NA	NA	TRBJ1-1	TRBV4-1
TGTGCCAGCAGGACGCCCGGGGGCGGGAGTTACTACGAGCAGTACTTC	CASRTPGGGSYYEQYF	NA	NA	TRBJ2-7	TRBV28
TGTGCCAGCAGCGCAATGGGAGTCGGCCCTAGTTACGAGCAGTACTTC	CASSAMGVGPSYEQYF	NA	NA	TRBJ2-7	TRBV27
TGTGCCAGCAGGAGCCAGGGGACCTATGGCTACACCTTC	CASRSQGTYGYTF	NA	NA	TRBJ1-2	TRBV6-5
TGTGCCAGCAGCTTAGATCTAGCGAACACCGGGGAGCTGTTTTTT	CASSLDLANTGELFF	NA	once	TRBJ2-2	TRBV7-2
TGTGCCAGCTCACCCTATAGTGGCAATCAGCCCCAGCATTTT	CASSPYSGNQPQHF	NA	NA	TRBJ1-5	TRBV18
TGTGCCTGGAGTGTAGGGACTAGCGGGATTGAGACCCAGTACTTC	CAWSVGTSGIETQYF	TRBD2	NA	TRBJ2-5	TRBV30
TGTGCCAGCAGCGTAGAGACTAGCACTCATACGCAGTATTTT	CASSVETSTHTQYF	TRBD2	NA	TRBJ2-3	TRBV9
TGTGCCAGCAGCAGACAGGGATTGAACACTGAAGCTTTCTTT	CASSRQGLNTEAFF	TRBD1	once	TRBJ1-1	TRBV28
TGTGCCAGCAGCCAAGAAGCCAGGGGTTACTATGGCTACACCTTC	CASSQEARGYYGYTF	NA	NA	TRBJ1-2	TRBV4-2
TGTGCCAGCGCCCCTGGGATGCAGCCCCAGCATTTT	CASAPGMQPQHF	NA	NA	TRBJ1-5	TRBV28
TGTGCCAGCAGAACAGGGGTCTTGGGTAAAGCTTTCTTT	CASRTGVLGKAFF	TRBD1	NA	TRBJ1-1	TRBV6-5
TGTGCCAGTAGTGGCCAGATCAGCTCCTACGAGCAGTACTTC	CASSGQISSYEQYF	NA	NA	TRBJ2-7	TRBV19
TGTGCCAGCTCACCACAGGGACTAGCGGGAGGGCGAAATGAGCAGTTCTTC	CASSPQGLAGGRNEQFF	TRBD2	NA	TRBJ2-1	TRBV18
TGTGCCAGCACCCCGTCGAAAAGGAGCACAGATACGCAGTATTTT	CASTPSKRSTDTQYF	NA	NA	TRBJ2-3	TRBV6-5
TGTGCCAGCAGTTTGTATGCAGGGGGGTACGAGCAGTACTTC	CASSLYAGGYEQYF	NA	NA	TRBJ2-7	TRBV28
TGTGCCTGGATGGTAGGGTCTGGGGCCAACGTCCTGACTTTC	CAWMVGSGANVLTF	NA	NA	TRBJ2-6	TRBV30
TGTGCCAGCAGTTTAGGTCGGACTGCCGTTTGGGAGCAGTACTTC	CASSLGRTAVWEQYF	NA	NA	TRBJ2-7	TRBV27
TGCGCCAGCAGCTTGGGAGGTGCGGGAGGAGAAGAGACCCAGTACTTC	CASSLGGAGGEETQYF	TRBD2	NA	TRBJ2-5	TRBV5-1
TGTGCCTGGAGTGTAGCCGGGGGAGGGAAGACCCAGTACTTC	CAWSVAGGGKTQYF	TRBD2	once	TRBJ2-5	TRBV30
TGTGCCAGCAGCCCAGAGAACTTCGCGTACGAGCAGTACTTC	CASSPENFAYEQYF	NA	NA	TRBJ2-7	TRBV7-9
TGTGCCAGCAGCTTAGCGGAGGGGGACAATCAGCCCCAGCATTTT	CASSLAEGDNQPQHF	NA	NA	TRBJ1-5	TRBV11-2
TGTGCCAGCAGTCCCCGGGGAGAAGGGGATGTCATTCAGTACTTC	CASSPRGEGDVIQYF	NA	NA	TRBJ2-4	TRBV28
TGTGCCAGCACCACCCGGACAGGGGGCGAAGGAGAGACCCAGTACTTC	CASTTRTGGEGETQYF	TRBD1	NA	TRBJ2-5	TRBV5-5
TGTGCCAGCAGTGAGGGAGGGTTGGGGAACACTGAAGCTTTCTTT	CASSEGGLGNTEAFF	NA	NA	TRBJ1-1	TRBV6-1
TGTGCCAGCAGTTTATTTGGACGGACCTACGGCGAGCAGTACTTC	CASSLFGRTYGEQYF	NA	NA	TRBJ2-7	TRBV28
TGCGCCAGCAGCCAAGGACTAGTATCGGCCTACGAGCAGTACTTC	CASSQGLVSAYEQYF	NA	NA	TRBJ2-7	TRBV4-1
TGCAGCGGAATCAGGACGAACACCGGGGAGCTGTTTTTT	CSGIRTNTGELFF	NA	once	TRBJ2-2	TRBV29-1
TGCAGCGCCCGAAGGGGGCGGGATCCCTCCTACGAGCAGTACTTC	CSARRGRDPSYEQYF	NA	NA	TRBJ2-7	TRBV29-1
TGCGCCAGCGGGGCGTCGGGGGCTCTGAACACCGGGGAGCTGTTTTTT	CASGASGALNTGELFF	NA	NA	TRBJ2-2	TRBV5-1
TGTGCCAGCAGTTTTCGGGGCAGGAGTAGCAATCAGCCCCAGCATTTT	CASSFRGRSSNQPQHF	NA	once	TRBJ1-5	TRBV28
TGTGCCAGTAGTGAACAGGGTTCGACTAATGAAAAACTGTTTTTT	CASSEQGSTNEKLFF	NA	NA	TRBJ1-4	TRBV19
TGTGCCAGCAGCTTGGGGCCAGGGAACTATGGCTACACCTTC	CASSLGPGNYGYTF	NA	NA	TRBJ1-2	TRBV5-5
TGTGCCAGCTCACTCCAACAGGGGAATCAGCCCCAGCATTTT	CASSLQQGNQPQHF	TRBD1	NA	TRBJ1-5	TRBV18
TGTGCCAGCAGCCGCGCCGGGACAGGGCATTATGGCTACACCTTC	CASSRAGTGHYGYTF	TRBD1	NA	TRBJ1-2	TRBV14
TGCGCCAGCAGCTACGGACTAGCGGGAGTCTACAATGAGCAGTTCTTC	CASSYGLAGVYNEQFF	TRBD2	once	TRBJ2-1	TRBV5-1
TGTGCCAGCAGTTTGGACAGCACCTACGAGCAGTACTTC	CASSLDSTYEQYF	NA	NA	TRBJ2-7	TRBV27
TGTGCCAGCTTATCGGAGACAGGGTGGACCCAGTACTTC	CASLSETGWTQYF	TRBD1	NA	TRBJ2-5	TRBV6-5
TGTGCCAGCAGCATATCGGGACAGGGGGCGCTACCCGGGGAGCTGTTTTTT	CASSISGQGALPGELFF	TRBD1	NA	TRBJ2-2	TRBV7-9
TGTGCCAGCAGTTTTCGTTTTCGGGCTAGCGCCAGGAATGAGCAGTTCTTC	CASSFRFRASARNEQFF	NA	NA	TRBJ2-1	TRBV28
TGTGCCAGCAGCCAATACAGGGAAAACACTGAAGCTTTCTTT	CASSQYRENTEAFF	NA	NA	TRBJ1-1	TRBV14
TGTGCCAGCAGCTTAACCGGGACTAGCGGGCCGTACAATGAGCAGTTCTTC	CASSLTGTSGPYNEQFF	TRBD2	NA	TRBJ2-1	TRBV7-8
TGTGCCACCAGCAGAGATCCGCAGGGTTCCTACGAGCAGTACTTC	CATSRDPQGSYEQYF	NA	once	TRBJ2-7	TRBV15
TGCGCCAGCAGCCTGAGGGGTTCGGAGACTGAAGCTTTCTTT	CASSLRGSETEAFF	NA	few	TRBJ1-1	TRBV5-1